This record looks at one TCR beta chain sequence and its context. These data originate in a study of blood T cell repertoires in COVID-19. Study in general: Spain, Italy and the United States supplied samples that represented acute and convalescent COVID-19. T cells, B-cell-depleted T cells, or PBMCs supplied cDNA or gDNA.

Per the original data handling: The authors estimated nucleated cell counts from reference gene primer amplification. Repertoires were generated with immunoSEQ multiplex PCR, while TCRdb's copy carries only in-frame clones and drops some. V and J calls and clone size come straight from that table; D and trimming were deduced from the DNA. The repertoire holds hundreds of thousands of clones, with roughly 86% as singletons. Seattle-derived patients entered the study during active infection and were followed longitudinally. CDR3 length equals 14 residues. Between the trimmed V and J ends, which lost 3 bases and 0 bases, there was a span of 6 bases. Germline CDR1 and CDR2: SGHVS and FNYEAQ.

The sample was peripheral blood. This TCR was sampled from a woman in her 70s with COVID-19, enrolled during active disease. The V gene is TRBV7-6, the J gene TRBJ1-5; tentatively, D is TRBD1 (6 bases). CDR3 sequence: CASSFRGSNQPQHF. In nucleotides, the CDR3 is TGTGCCAGCAGCTTCAGGGGTAGCAATCAGCCCCAGCATTTT.